The rows below give T cell receptor beta chains drawn from one sample of a study of naive and memory T cell subsets. Each CDR3 protein is one row after TCRdb ran MiXCR on the UMI-ligation and nested PCR reads. This table holds just over 80,000 distinct CDR3 sequences, 8% to 9.5% found once. Sequencing was carried out using naive CD8+ T cells from blood. These receptors all come from a human donor in good health. Both conserved end residues are part of each CDR3. Fields, in order: clone size, J gene, V gene, D gene, CDR3 DNA, CDR3 protein. The D gene is left open where the match is weak. A row's size may be missing; if present it is once, few, many or a size class.

size: few
J: TRBJ1-2
V: TRBV25-1
D: -
DNA: TGTGCCAGCAGTGAATCCCTACCGGGGCCGAACTATGGCTACACCTTC
CDR3: CASSESLPGPNYGYTF

size: few
J: TRBJ2-1
V: TRBV7-8
D: TRBD2
DNA: TGTGCCAGCAGCCCAGCAGCGGGAGGGAAGAATGAGCAGTTCTTC
CDR3: CASSPAAGGKNEQFF

size: many
J: TRBJ2-4
V: TRBV2
D: -
DNA: TGTGCCAGCAGTGGCGGGCCTCCTTCGTGGTACTTC
CDR3: CASSGGPPSWYF

size: -
J: TRBJ2-1
V: TRBV29-1
D: -
DNA: TGCAGCGTTGAAGAGGGTTTCTACAATGAGCAGTTCTTC
CDR3: CSVEEGFYNEQFF

size: many
J: TRBJ2-2
V: TRBV6-5
D: TRBD2
DNA: TGTGCCAGCAGTTACTCGACTAGCGGGAGATCCGGGGAGCTGTTTTTT
CDR3: CASSYSTSGRSGELFF

size: many
J: TRBJ2-1
V: TRBV29-1
D: -
DNA: TGCAGCGTTGTTGGAGGGAGGGGGCTCTCCTACAATGAGCAGTTCTTC
CDR3: CSVVGGRGLSYNEQFF

size: many
J: TRBJ2-3
V: TRBV7-7
D: TRBD2
DNA: TGTGCCAGCAGCTCGCTTCCCGTGTCTAGCGGCTCCACAGATACGCAGTATTTT
CDR3: CASSSLPVSSGSTDTQYF

size: -
J: TRBJ2-7
V: TRBV6-2/TRBV6-3
D: TRBD2
DNA: TGTGCCAGCTTGAAGCGGGAGGGTGTCTACGAGCAGTACTTC
CDR3: CASLKREGVYEQYF

size: -
J: TRBJ2-7
V: TRBV6-6
D: -
DNA: TGTGCCAGCAGTTACGTTCGGCTGGGGGGCGACGAGCAGTACTTC
CDR3: CASSYVRLGGDEQYF

size: many
J: TRBJ1-6
V: TRBV27
D: -
DNA: TGTGCCAGCAAACAGCGAGGACAGCTTAATTCACCCCTCCACTTT
CDR3: CASKQRGQLNSPLHF

size: few
J: TRBJ2-7
V: TRBV27
D: TRBD1
DNA: TGTGCCAGCAGTTTATCTCCGTACAGGGGTGGCGAGCAGTACTTC
CDR3: CASSLSPYRGGEQYF

size: few
J: TRBJ2-6
V: TRBV23-1
D: -
DNA: TGCGCCAGCAGCCCATTGAACTCTAAGGACAGTAGGCGTTCCTCTGGGGCCAACGTCCTGACTTTC
CDR3: CASSPLNSKDSRRSSGANVLTF

size: -
J: TRBJ1-1
V: TRBV4-2
D: -
DNA: TGTGCCAGCAGGCAGAGGGGGGAAAACACTGAAGCTTTCTTT
CDR3: CASRQRGENTEAFF

size: few
J: TRBJ1-5
V: TRBV7-2
D: -
DNA: TGTGCCAGCAGCTCGCAGCCCAATCAGCCCCAGCATTTT
CDR3: CASSSQPNQPQHF

size: few
J: TRBJ1-2
V: TRBV29-1
D: TRBD1
DNA: TGCAGCGTTCCGGAGACAGGGCAGTATGGCTACACCTTC
CDR3: CSVPETGQYGYTF

size: -
J: TRBJ2-7
V: TRBV27
D: TRBD1
DNA: TGTGCCAGCAGTTTATCGAGGACAGGGAACGAGCAGTACTTC
CDR3: CASSLSRTGNEQYF

size: -
J: TRBJ2-2
V: TRBV29-1
D: -
DNA: TGCAGCATCCAAAAGCCGGGAGACGGCACCGGGGAGCTGTTTTTT
CDR3: CSIQKPGDGTGELFF